These 16 T cell receptor beta chains came from one sample sequenced in a study of human T cells and chemical hapten exposure. A single record per CDR3 protein comes from TCRdb applying MiXCR to the RACE reads. The sample lists around 60,000 distinct CDR3 sequences; 5.5% to 7.5% were seen once. The time point was: pre-sensitization, week 0. Treatment denoted: therapeutic diphenylcyclopropenone sensitization with weekly scalp DPC. The material was whole blood, obtained in connection with sensitization to the hapten diphenylcyclopropenone (DPC). The receptors were gathered from a woman aged 25 to 39 with alopecia areata. Some clones in this sample may be carry-over from other donors' samples.

In this sample, this clonotype turned up a few times. The genes are TRBV6-1 and TRBJ2-7, with no clear D. Per the germline V gene, CDR1 is MNHNS and CDR2 is SASEGT. The CDR3 totals 15 residues. V lost 0 bases, J lost 5 bases, and 14 bases lay in between. The CDR3 DNA sequence: TGTGCCAGCAGTGAAGCTTCCCTAAGGTCCCACGAGCAGTACTTC. Encoded protein: CASSEASLRSHEQYF.

The sample holds many counts of this clonotype. The chain combines TRBV11-1 with TRBJ2-1; 11 bases match TRBD1. The CDR3 has 16 residues. Unmatched junction bases numbered 7, after V lost 5 bases and J lost 4 bases. The germline V gene has CDR1 SGHAT and CDR2 FQDESV (reference sequence). The CDR3: CASSGRGTGGYNEQFF. The CDR3 DNA follows: TGTGCCAGCAGCGGACGTGGGACAGGGGGGTACAATGAGCAGTTCTTC.

This clonotype was found many times. This chain uses TRBV7-2 with TRBJ2-7, with no clear D. CDR1 SGHTA and CDR2 FQGNSA come from the germline V gene. CDR3 length equals 14 residues. The V end lost 0 bases, the J end lost 2 bases, and 8 bases lay between the germline ends. In nucleotides, the CDR3 is TGTGCCAGCAGCTTAGCCGTTCCCCCCTACGAGCAGTACTTC. Residues: CASSLAVPPYEQYF.

The chain joins TRBV7-3 to TRBJ2-3, with 9 bases matching TRBD2. The germline gives CDR1 SGHTA, CDR2 FQGTGA. This CDR3 has 15 residues. Trimming took 1 base from V and 2 from J; bases not matched to a gene: 1. CDR3 in DNA: TGTGCCAGCAGCTTAAGCGGGGGGGTCACAGATACGCAGTATTTT. Amino acids: CASSLSGGVTDTQYF.

Many counts were recorded for this clonotype. The chain carries TRBV7-2 and TRBJ2-3, with no clear D. V was clipped by 2 bases and J by 0 bases, with 6 bases between them. The CDR3 consists of 14 residues. The germline V gene encodes CDR1 SGHTA and CDR2 FQGNSA. The CDR3 bases are TGTGCCAGCAGCTTACTCTTCAGCACAGATACGCAGTATTTT. This sequence encodes CASSLLFSTDTQYF.

This clonotype has at least ten counts. The gene calls are TRBV24-1 and TRBJ2-1; D might be TRBD2 (5 bases). The germline V gene has CDR1 KGHDR and CDR2 SFDVKD. This CDR3 contains 13 residues. V gave up 7 bases and J gave up 10 bases, with 16 bases separating them. CDR3 DNA sequence: TGTGCCACCAGCGAGGCCCCTCGAGGGGAGCAGTTCTTC. Translated: CATSEAPRGEQFF.

A few counts support this clonotype. J is TRBJ1-1 and V is TRBV5-1; 7 bases match TRBD1. This CDR3 spans 13 amino acids. V lost 4 bases to trimming and J lost 5 bases; unmatched junction nucleotides: 5. Germline values: CDR1 SGHRS, CDR2 YFSETQ. The CDR3 DNA sequence: TGCGCCAGCAGCGGGGACAGTTGGACTGAAGCTTTCTTT. Protein: CASSGDSWTEAFF.

The genes are TRBV10-3 and TRBJ1-2, with TRBD1 identical over 7 bases. Per germline, CDR1 ENHRY and CDR2 SYGVKD. CDR3 length: 16 amino acids. V dropped 3 bases and J dropped 0; count of bases not matched to a gene: 7. The CDR3 reads CAISEWATGTNYGYTF. DNA for the CDR3: TGTGCCATCAGTGAATGGGCGACAGGGACTAACTATGGCTACACCTTC.

This clonotype was counted ten times or more. This chain joins TRBV6-4 and TRBJ2-3; 9 bases align to TRBD1. Germline V lookup: CDR1 MRHNA, CDR2 SNTAGT. The V and J ends lost 6 bases and 4 bases, in that order; junction bases with no gene match: 8. The CDR3 is made up of 15 amino acids. The CDR3 loop is CASRLRDRVADTQYF. CDR3 coding DNA: TGTGCCAGCAGACTCCGGGACAGGGTCGCAGATACGCAGTATTTT.

In its sample, this clonotype was seen many times. This rearrangement joins TRBV27 to TRBJ1-1; D is possibly TRBD1 (6 bases). In germline, CDR1 is MNHEY, CDR2 SMNVEV (reference sequence). Between the trimmed V and J ends, which lost 2 bases and 6 bases, there was a span of 16 bases. This CDR3 spans 15 amino acids. The CDR3 DNA sequence: TGTGCCAGCAGTTTACGGGGACATGCGTGGGCTGAAGCTTTCTTT. Its translation is CASSLRGHAWAEAFF.

This clonotype was observed many times. This chain joins TRBV12-3 or TRBV12-4 and TRBJ1-1; TRBD1 is a possible D gene (5 bases). V shed 2 bases and J shed 4 bases, with 8 bases lying between them. The CDR3 runs 13 residues. The CDR3 loop is CASSLYGGTEAFF. The DNA for the CDR3 is TGTGCCAGCAGTTTATACGGGGGCACTGAAGCTTTCTTT.

This clonotype was seen many times. The chain employs TRBV20-1 and TRBJ2-1, with 10 positions matching TRBD1. V trimming: 8 bases; J trimming: 2 bases; junction bases outside the gene matches: 3. This CDR3 is built from 13 residues. CDR1 DFQATT and CDR2 SNEGSKA come from the germline V gene (reference sequence). The CDR3 spells CSLTGGAYNEQFF. CDR3 bases: TGCAGTTTGACAGGGGGCGCCTACAATGAGCAGTTCTTC.

This clonotype was recorded at least ten times. The genes are TRBV28 and TRBJ2-7; D tentatively reads TRBD1 or TRBD2 (5 bases each). The V end was cut by 6 bases, the J end by 0 bases, with 18 bases between. Germline V CDR1 and CDR2: MDHEN, SYDVKM. The CDR3 has 16 residues. The CDR3 here is CASSPGQSGSSYEQYF. For the CDR3, the DNA is TGTGCCAGCAGCCCGGGTCAATCAGGGAGCTCCTACGAGCAGTACTTC.

This clonotype was seen at least ten times. Here the CDR3 DNA reads TGTGCCAGCAGTGAATCTAGCCCCGGGACAGCCTACGAGCAGTACTTC. As protein: CASSESSPGTAYEQYF. The chain recombines TRBV2 with TRBJ2-7, with 7 bases matching TRBD1. Germline CDR1 and CDR2: SNHLY and FYNNEI. The CDR3 runs to 16 residues. V trimming: 2 bases; J trimming: 2 bases; junction bases outside the gene matches: 9.

This clonotype was counted ten times or more. The germline gene is not matched at one end of the junction; a read error may be the cause. The chain uses TRBV5-1 and TRBJ1-6, with 10 positions matching TRBD1. Germline V gene lookup returns CDR1 SGHRS and CDR2 YFSETQ. The CDR3 contains 13 residues. The CDR3 is CASRLDRGGPLHF. In DNA form, the CDR3 reads TGCGCCAGCAGATTGGACAGGGGGGGACCCCTCCACTTT.

This clonotype was recorded at least ten times. The rearrangement links TRBV7-6 to TRBJ2-2; maybe TRBD2 (7 bases). From germline, CDR1 is SGHVS and CDR2 FNYEAQ. The CDR3 loop spans 15 amino acids. V shed 0 bases and J shed 4 bases, with 9 bases lying between them. The CDR3 region is CASSLAGGLTGELFF. CDR3 nucleotides: TGTGCCAGCAGCTTAGCGGGGGGGCTCACCGGGGAGCTGTTTTTT.